Below, 14 T cell receptor beta chains from the same sample are listed, as sequenced in a study of read filtering for tumor transcriptome and immune sequencing. This library used 300 to 500 ng RNA and molecular barcoded adaptors spanning alpha/delta and beta/gamma chains. TCRdb ran MiXCR on the reads and lists one entry per CDR3 protein. Of some 62,000 distinct CDR3 sequences listed, about 14% are singletons. The sample taken for sequencing was a population of CD138-negative cells sorted from bone marrow. The receptors were gathered from a donor aged 40 or older with multiple myeloma.

This clonotype has ten or more counts. This CDR3 is CASSLALGQGTDTQYF. CDR3 DNA: TGCGCCAGCAGCTTGGCCCTCGGACAGGGCACAGATACGCAGTATTTT. The chain carries TRBV5-1 and TRBJ2-3; 7 bases map to TRBD1. Germline V CDR1 and CDR2: SGHRS, YFSETQ. V gave up 0 bases and J gave up 1 base; unmatched junction bases: 5. CDR3 length: 16 amino acids.

The gene calls are TRBV19 and TRBJ2-5, with TRBD2 matching over 11 bases. The V gene's germline CDR1 is LNHDA and CDR2 SQIVND (reference sequence). This CDR3 is built from 18 residues. V lost 4 bases and J lost 5; bases outside the gene matches: 15. CDR3 protein: CASSSRELAGVGVETQYF. CDR3 DNA: TGTGCCAGTAGTAGCCGGGAACTAGCGGGAGTGGGTGTCGAGACCCAGTACTTC.

This clonotype was observed a handful of times. The chain employs TRBV9 and TRBJ2-2; D possibly corresponds to TRBD2 (6 bases). CDR3 length: 13 amino acids. V lost 4 bases to trimming and J lost 6 bases, with 10 bases between them. Germline CDR1 is SGDLS and CDR2 is YYNGEE. As DNA, the CDR3 is TGTGCCAGCAGCCCGCGACTAGCCGGGGAGCTGTTTTTT. It encodes CASSPRLAGELFF.

This clonotype came up a few times. The V call is TRBV5-1, the J call TRBJ2-3, with TRBD1 identical over 7 bases. This CDR3 contains 14 residues. Germline V lookup: CDR1 SGHRS, CDR2 YFSETQ. V lost 0 bases and J lost 6; bases outside the gene matches: 4. The CDR3 sequence is CASSLDLRGDTQYF. The CDR3 DNA is TGCGCCAGCAGCTTGGACCTCAGGGGGGATACGCAGTATTTT. Using reference TRBV5-1 and TRBJ2-3 for the parts outside the CDR3, the full variable domain is KAGVTQTPRYLIKTRGQQVTLSCSPISGHRSVSWYQQTPGQGLQFLFEYFSETQRNKGNFPGRFSGRQFSNSRSEMNVSTLELGDSALYLCASSLDLRGDTQYFGPGTRLTVL.

This clonotype has a handful of counts. The rearrangement joins TRBV20-1 to TRBJ2-6, with 8 nucleotides matching TRBD1. CDR1 and CDR2 from the germline V gene are DFQATT and SNEGSKA (reference sequence). With V trimmed by 0 bases and J by 2 bases, 6 bases remained unmatched. This CDR3 has 17 amino acids. In DNA form, the CDR3 reads TGCAGTGCTAGAGAATTGGGACAGGTGGCTGGGGCCAACGTCCTGACTTTC. This sequence encodes CSARELGQVAGANVLTF.

This clonotype showed up many times. The genes are TRBV27 and TRBJ1-2; TRBD1 is a possible D gene (6 bases). The CDR3 spans 16 residues. V was pared by 1 base and J by 3 bases, with 15 bases between. CDR1 is MNHEY and CDR2 is SMNVEV in the germline V gene (reference sequence). CDR3 nucleotide sequence: TGTGCCAGCAGTTTATTTGGGGGCCCCCTACACTATGGCTACACCTTC. Translation gives CASSLFGGPLHYGYTF.

This clonotype was seen at least ten times. The rearrangement joins TRBV7-2 to TRBJ2-1; 14 bases are a match to TRBD2. Germline-derived CDR1 and CDR2 are SGHTA and FQGNSA. CDR3 length: 17 residues. Trimming at V came to 1 base and at J to 7 bases, leaving 6 bases not matched to a gene. CDR3 region: CASSLVLGLAGVNEQFF. CDR3 sequence (DNA): TGTGCCAGCAGCTTAGTCCTGGGACTAGCGGGAGTGAATGAGCAGTTCTTC. Combining the CDR3 with reference TRBV7-2 and TRBJ2-1 gives the whole variable domain GAGVSQSPSNKVTEKGKDVELRCDPISGHTALYWYRQSLGQGLEFLIYFQGNSAPDKSGLPSDRFSAERTGGSVSTLTIQRTQQEDSAVYLCASSLVLGLAGVNEQFFGPGTRLTVL.

This clonotype was seen a few times. This clone may be a read error of a much larger clone one base away. V and J are TRBV15 and TRBJ2-5, with 9 bases identical to TRBD1. CDR1 and CDR2 (germline): LNHNV, YYDKDF (reference sequence). The CDR3 sequence is 15 residues long. CDR3 in DNA: TGTGCCACCGGCAGGCAGACAGGGGGCCAAGAGACCCAGTACTTC. This sequence encodes CATGRQTGGQETQYF.

At least ten counts were recorded for this clonotype. This chain joins TRBV28 and TRBJ2-3; 10 bases map to TRBD2. The V segment lost 4 bases and the J segment 5 bases; nucleotides outside the gene matches: 9. The CDR3 has 16 amino acids. Germline V gene lookup returns CDR1 MDHEN and CDR2 SYDVKM. Here the CDR3 DNA reads TGTGCCAGCAGTTCCCGCACTAGCGGGGTGGTAGATACGCAGTATTTT. It yields the protein CASSSRTSGVVDTQYF. The full variable domain, its missing parts supplied by reference TRBV28 and TRBJ2-3, is DVKVTQSSRYLVKRTGEKVFLECVQDMDHENMFWYRQDPGLGLRLIYFSYDVKMKEKGDIPEGYSVSREKKERFSLILESASTNQTSMYLCASSSRTSGVVDTQYFGPGTRLTVL.

In its sample, this clonotype was seen many times. The rearrangement uses TRBV6-2 or TRBV6-3 and TRBJ2-1; D unresolved. Germline-derived CDR1 and CDR2 are MNHEY and SVGEGT. V gave up 7 bases and J gave up 0 bases, with 13 bases separating them. The CDR3 loop spans 15 amino acids. The CDR3 is CASTRLATSYNEQFF. The CDR3 DNA reads TGTGCCAGCACCAGACTCGCGACCTCCTACAATGAGCAGTTCTTC.

This clonotype appeared many times. The chain combines TRBV20-1 with TRBJ2-3; 10 bases are shared with TRBD2. J was trimmed by 3 bases and V by 5 bases; bases with no gene match: 11. Germline CDR1 reads DFQATT; CDR2 reads SNEGSKA (reference sequence). The CDR3 length is 16 residues. CDR3 in amino acids: CSAGGLAGVATDTQYF. In DNA form, the CDR3 reads TGCAGTGCTGGGGGGCTAGCGGGAGTAGCGACAGATACGCAGTATTTT.

This clonotype was recorded at least ten times. The chain uses TRBV19 and TRBJ2-2; 9 bases are a match to TRBD1. Per the germline V gene, CDR1 is LNHDA and CDR2 is SQIVND (reference sequence). J lost 0 bases, V lost 3 bases, and 2 bases had no gene match. CDR3 length: 16 residues. Here the CDR3 reads CASSIDRGANTGELFF. The DNA of the CDR3 is TGTGCCAGTAGTATCGACAGGGGGGCGAACACCGGGGAGCTGTTTTTT.

Ten or more counts support this clonotype. CDR3 loop: CASQEGAGELFF. The CDR3 DNA reads TGTGCCAGCCAGGAGGGAGCCGGGGAGCTGTTTTTT. The chain uses TRBV28 and TRBJ2-2, with D possibly being TRBD2 (6 bases). The CDR3 is made up of 12 amino acids. From germline, CDR1 is MDHEN and CDR2 SYDVKM. V was clipped by 8 bases and J by 6 bases, with 10 bases between them.

This clonotype was detected many times. The chain is built from TRBV5-1 and TRBJ1-1, with D possibly being TRBD1 (6 bases). V was pared by 6 bases and J by 1 base, with 16 bases between. CDR3 length: 15 amino acids. CDR1 is SGHRS and CDR2 is YFSETQ in the germline V gene. CDR3 sequence (DNA): TGCGCCAGCAACCTGGGACACGCAGCGAACACTGAAGCTTTCTTT. It codes for CASNLGHAANTEAFF.